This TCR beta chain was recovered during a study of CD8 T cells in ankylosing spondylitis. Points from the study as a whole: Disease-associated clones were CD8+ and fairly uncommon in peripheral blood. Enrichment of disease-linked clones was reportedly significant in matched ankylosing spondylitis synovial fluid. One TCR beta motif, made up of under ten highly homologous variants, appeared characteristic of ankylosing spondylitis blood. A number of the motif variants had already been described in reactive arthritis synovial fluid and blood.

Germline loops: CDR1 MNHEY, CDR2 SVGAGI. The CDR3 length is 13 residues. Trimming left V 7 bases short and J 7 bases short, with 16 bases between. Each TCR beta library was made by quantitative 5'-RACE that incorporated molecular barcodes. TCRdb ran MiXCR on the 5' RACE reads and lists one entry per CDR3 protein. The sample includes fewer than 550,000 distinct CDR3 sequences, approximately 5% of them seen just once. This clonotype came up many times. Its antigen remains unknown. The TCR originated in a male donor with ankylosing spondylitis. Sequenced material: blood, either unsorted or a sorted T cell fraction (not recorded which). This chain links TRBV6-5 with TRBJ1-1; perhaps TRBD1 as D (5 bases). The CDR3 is CASTSEGSREAFF. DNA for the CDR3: TGTGCCAGCACTTCTGAGGGGAGTCGTGAAGCTTTCTTT.